This TCR beta chain was retrieved from a study of T cells in Graves' hyperthyroidism and ophthalmopathy. Study-wide findings and caveats: A model using 13 V-J features told ophthalmopathy apart from stable hyperthyroidism.

In regard to this clonotype: Its antigen is not identified.

The germline CDR1 and CDR2 sequences are MNHEY and SVGAGI. Trimming removed 2 bases from V and 1 base from J, with 11 bases in between. The CDR3 length is 15 residues. First hyperthyroidism diagnosis is when the blood sample was obtained, before any ophthalmopathy symptoms. Authors of the study amplified TCR beta CDR3 regions from RNA transcripts. With the HTBI primer set, the TCR CDR3 went through a first round of RT-PCR. TCRdb called the multiplex PCR reads again in MiXCR, with one record for every CDR3 protein. The table lists 280,000 or so distinct CDR3 sequences, 25% to 30% of them singletons, with 20% to 30% in the top ten.

The clonotype comes from a man aged 35-49 years with Graves' hyperthyroidism that later progressed to Graves' ophthalmopathy. The material sequenced was blood. This chain uses TRBV6-5 with TRBJ1-1, with a tentative D call TRBD1 (5 bases). CDR3 nucleotides: TGTGCCAGCAGTTACAGCGGACACGAGAACACTGAAGCTTTCTTT. As protein: CASSYSGHENTEAFF.